The 19 T cell receptor beta chains presented below share a single source sample, sequenced in a study of cytomegalovirus exposure and HLA in healthy donors. Researchers ran the PCR with 60 Vbeta and 13 Jbeta primers. Generated by immunoSEQ multiplex PCR, the TCRdb table keeps only in-frame clones and is missing some. The table shows around 190,000 clones, with about 80% occurring only once. Material: PBMCs. These receptor sequences come from a woman in her forties in good health and CMV-seronegative.

The chain has TRBV5-1 and TRBJ2-1, with 8 nucleotides matching TRBD1. V trimming: 3 bases; J trimming: 1 base; junction bases outside the gene matches: 9. The CDR3 is made up of 17 amino acids. Germline V lookup: CDR1 SGHRS, CDR2 YFSETQ. The CDR3 here is CASSSFGTGSSYNEQFF. The CDR3, as DNA: TGCGCCAGCAGCTCGTTCGGGACAGGAAGTTCCTACAATGAGCAGTTCTTC.

This chain joins TRBV6-5 and TRBJ2-7, with D possibly being TRBD1 (7 bases). Trimming pared 8 bases from V and 1 base from J, leaving 15 bases between. The CDR3 loop spans 14 amino acids. Per germline, CDR1 MNHEY and CDR2 SVGAGI. CDR3 DNA sequence: TGTGCCAGCTCCACAGCAGGGGGGTCCTACGAGCAGTACGTC. The encoded protein is CASSTAGGSYEQYV.

The rearrangement joins TRBV4-1 to TRBJ2-3; maybe TRBD2 (6 bases). Trimming pared 5 bases from V and 2 bases from J, leaving 23 bases between. CDR1 MGHRA and CDR2 YSYEKL come from the germline V gene. The CDR3 runs 18 residues. The CDR3 is CASSSRFVIADDTDTQYF. CDR3 DNA sequence: TGCGCCAGCAGCTCCCGTTTCGTAATAGCGGATGACACAGATACGCAGTATTTT.

V usage is TRBV11-2 and J usage is TRBJ2-3, with D maybe TRBD2 (6 bases). CDR3 length: 15 amino acids. CDR1 is SGHAT and CDR2 is FQNNGV in the germline V gene. The V end was cut by 0 bases, the J end by 4 bases, with 11 bases between. CDR3 residues: CASSLDGRIADTQYF. For the CDR3, the DNA is TGTGCCAGCAGCTTAGATGGGAGGATCGCAGATACGCAGTATTTT.

The chain recombines TRBV6-4 with TRBJ2-5; TRBD2 aligns across 7 bases. Germline V gives CDR1 MRHNA, CDR2 SNTAGT. The trim removed 3 bases at V and 4 bases at J, leaving 2 bases unmatched. This CDR3 region has 13 residues. The CDR3 reads CASSEGGSETQYF. Here the CDR3 DNA reads TGTGCCAGCAGTGAGGGAGGGTCAGAGACCCAGTACTTC.

The rearrangement links TRBV28 to TRBJ2-7, with TRBD1 matching 8 bases. The V gene's germline CDR1 is MDHEN and CDR2 SYDVKM. This CDR3 has 16 amino acids. Germline trimming cut 6 bases from V and 2 bases from J; bases unmatched to any gene: 12. CDR3 amino acids: CASRRQGLGSPYEQYV. As DNA, the CDR3 is TGTGCCAGCAGGCGACAGGGGCTTGGTAGTCCCTACGAGCAGTACGTC.

This CDR3 is CASSLARRGGTGELFF. CDR3 DNA: TGTGCCAGCAGCTTAGCGCGCAGGGGTGGCACCGGGGAGCTGTTTTTT. The rearrangement joins TRBV7-2 to TRBJ2-2; D is perhaps TRBD1 (6 bases). This CDR3 has 16 residues. Germline values: CDR1 SGHTA, CDR2 FQGNSA. V was cut by 0 bases and J by 4 bases, with 12 bases left in between. Drawing the rest from reference TRBV7-2 and TRBJ2-2, the complete variable domain is GAGVSQSPSNKVTEKGKDVELRCDPISGHTALYWYRQSLGQGLEFLIYFQGNSAPDKSGLPSDRFSAERTGGSVSTLTIQRTQQEDSAVYLCASSLARRGGTGELFFGEGSRLTVL.

This clone was seen only once. The chain recombines TRBV30 with TRBJ1-2; a weak D match, TRBD1 (5 bases). The CDR3 has 13 amino acids. From germline, CDR1 is GTSNPN and CDR2 SVGIG (reference sequence). Trimming removed 5 bases at V and 2 bases at J, with 12 bases between. The CDR3 bases are TGTGCCTGGGGGGCCAAGGTGAACTATGGCTACACCTTC. Translation gives CAWGAKVNYGYTF.

The chain carries TRBV5-6 and TRBJ1-1, with D unclear. The CDR3 spans 12 residues. V was cut by 0 bases and J by 7 bases, with 7 bases left in between. Germline V gene lookup returns CDR1 SGHDT and CDR2 YYEEEE. The CDR3 protein is CASSLGRFEAFF. The CDR3 nucleotides read TGTGCCAGCAGCTTGGGTCGGTTTGAAGCTTTCTTT. The variable domain in full, with the rest retrieved from reference TRBV5-6 and TRBJ1-1, is DAGVTQSPTHLIKTRGQQVTLRCSPKSGHDTVSWYQQALGQGPQFIFQYYEEEERQRGNFPDRFSGHQFPNYSSELNVNALLLGDSALYLCASSLGRFEAFFGQGTRLTVV.

The chain uses TRBV7-9 and TRBJ2-3; 7 nucleotides line up with TRBD1. The length of the CDR3 is 14 residues. Looked up from germline, CDR1 is SEHNR and CDR2 is FQNEAQ (reference sequence). Unmatched junction bases numbered 3, after V lost 2 bases and J lost 4 bases. The CDR3 spells CASSLLQGSDTQYF. The CDR3 nucleotides are TGTGCCAGCAGCTTACTACAGGGGTCAGATACGCAGTATTTT.

This sequence joins TRBV29-1 and TRBJ1-1; 8 bases line up with TRBD1. The ends lost 4 bases at V and 3 bases at J; junction bases unmatched: 7. The V gene's germline CDR1 is SQVTM and CDR2 ANQGSEA. This CDR3 is 14 amino acids long. DNA for the CDR3: TGCAGCGTTGCCTCAGGGGGCCGTGACACTGAAGCTTTCTTT. Translating gives CSVASGGRDTEAFF. The variable domain in full, with the rest retrieved from reference TRBV29-1 and TRBJ1-1, is SAVISQKPSRDICQRGTSLTIQCQVDSQVTMMFWYRQQPGQSLTLIATANQGSEATYESGFVIDKFPISRPNLTFSTLTVSNMSPEDSSIYLCSVASGGRDTEAFFGQGTRLTVV.

This sequence joins TRBV27 and TRBJ1-2; 10 bases align to TRBD1. Germline V gene data show CDR1 as MNHEY and CDR2 as SMNVEV (reference sequence). This CDR3 has 14 residues. V gave up 2 bases and J gave up 3 bases; unmatched junction bases: 0. In DNA form, the CDR3 reads TGTGCCAGCAGTTTAGGGACAGGGGACTATGGCTACACCTTC. Its translation: CASSLGTGDYGYTF.

The V and J genes are TRBV11-2 and TRBJ2-1, with D perhaps TRBD2 (5 bases). Per germline, CDR1 SGHAT and CDR2 FQNNGV. V gave up 2 bases and J gave up 5 bases, with 13 bases separating them. CDR3 length equals 15 residues. CDR3 coding DNA: TGTGCCAGCAGCTTATCCGGGGAAAGTCACAATGAGCAGTTCTTC. Residues: CASSLSGESHNEQFF.

The V and J genes are TRBV7-2 and TRBJ1-1, with D possibly TRBD1 on 6 matching bases. Between the trimmed V and J ends, which lost 6 bases and 7 bases, there was a span of 21 bases. Per the germline V gene, CDR1 is SGHTA and CDR2 is FQGNSA. This CDR3 spans 15 amino acids. CDR3 sequence reads: CASRVRTGGQDEAFF. In DNA, the CDR3 is TGTGCCAGCAGGGTAAGAACCGGGGGGCAAGATGAAGCTTTCTTT.

The V call is TRBV18, the J call TRBJ1-3, with D unresolved. Germline loops: CDR1 KGHSH, CDR2 LQKENI. The CDR3 contains 15 residues. Trimming stripped 3 bases from V and 2 bases from J, with 11 bases between. The CDR3 is CASSPVAGTGNTIYF. In nucleotides, the CDR3 is TGTGCCAGCTCACCGGTCGCCGGGACTGGAAACACCATATATTTT.

The chain employs TRBV12-5 and TRBJ2-3; D is uncertain. V gave up 1 base and J gave up 0 bases, with 11 bases separating them. The germline gives CDR1 LGHNT, CDR2 FRNRAP. CDR3 length: 16 amino acids. The CDR3 region is CASGLGIQTSTDTQYF. CDR3 nucleotide sequence: TGTGCTAGTGGTTTGGGGATACAGACCAGCACAGATACGCAGTATTTT.

J is TRBJ1-1 and V is TRBV30; TRBD1 might be the D (5 bases). Germline CDR1 GTSNPN, CDR2 SVGIG (reference sequence). The V end was cut by 2 bases, the J end by 4 bases, with 8 bases between. The length of the CDR3 is 12 residues. CDR3 loop: CAWSLGGTEAFF. The CDR3 DNA reads TGTGCCTGGAGTTTGGGGGGCACTGAAGCTTTCTTT. The variable domain in full, completed from reference TRBV30 and TRBJ1-1, reads SQTIHQWPATLVQPVGSPLSLECTVEGTSNPNLYWYRQAAGRGLQLLFYSVGIGQISSEVPQNLSASRPQDRQFILSSKKLLLSDSGFYLCAWSLGGTEAFFGQGTRLTVV.

Regarding this clone: In this CDR3 the conserved last residue, phenylalanine or tryptophan, is missing, so a read error is likely. This chain uses TRBV4-1 with TRBJ2-7, with 8 bases that match TRBD2. This CDR3 is 16 amino acids long. Per germline, CDR1 MGHRA and CDR2 YSYEKL. Unmatched junction bases numbered 7, after V lost 1 base and J lost 2 bases. In DNA, the CDR3 is TGCGCCAGCAGCCAAGTAGGTAATAGCGGGGCCTACGAGCAGTACTCC. Encoded protein: CASSQVGNSGAYEQYS.

The chain has TRBV7-2 and TRBJ1-1, with a possible D match to TRBD1 (5 bases). Between the trimmed V and J ends, which lost 4 bases and 0 bases, there was a span of 9 bases. Germline V gene sequence: CDR1 SGHTA, CDR2 FQGNSA. The CDR3 runs 14 residues. The chain's CDR3 is CASSSMTVNTEAFF. The CDR3 coding sequence is TGTGCCAGCAGCTCAATGACAGTGAACACTGAAGCTTTCTTT.